These T cell receptor beta chains were read from a single sample in a study of multiple sclerosis patients with progressive multifocal leukoencephalopathy. TCRdb keeps only in-frame clones here, not all; method: immunoSEQ multiplex PCR. The sample holds some 28,000 clones; approximately 85% are singletons and the top ten take roughly an eighth. This material consisted of PBMCs, taken from a patient treated with natalizumab. The receptors derive from a woman younger than 45 with progressive multifocal leukoencephalopathy. The CDR3 runs from the conserved cysteine through the conserved F or W. The order of the fields is V gene, D gene, clone size, J gene, CDR3 length, CDR3 DNA, CDR3 protein. The D gene is left open where the match is weak. Rows may omit the clone size; those that give it use once, few, many or a size class.

TRBV18	TRBD2	.	TRBJ2-7	15	TGTGCCAGCTCAACAGGACTAGCCCAGGGCTACGAGCAGTACTTC	CASSTGLAQGYEQYF
TRBV7-2	.	.	TRBJ1-6	14	TGTGCCAGCAGCTTAGTCCGGATTAATTCACCCCTCCACTTT	CASSLVRINSPLHF
TRBV6-5	.	.	TRBJ1-1	14	TGTGCCAGCAGTGACTGGGGCGATTACACTGAAGCTTTCTTT	CASSDWGDYTEAFF
TRBV7-2	.	.	TRBJ2-5	11	TGTGCCAGCAGCCTCTCTAGCACCCAGTACTTC	CASSLSSTQYF
TRBV4-2	.	.	TRBJ1-3	16	TGTGCCAGCAGCCAAAAGGGACGGGACTCTGGAAACACCATATATTTT	CASSQKGRDSGNTIYF
TRBV11-2	TRBD1	.	TRBJ2-1	16	TGTGCCAGCAGCCAATTACGGACAGGGTCGAGCAATGAGCAGTTCTTC	CASSQLRTGSSNEQFF
TRBV18	.	.	TRBJ1-4	14	TGTGCCAGCTCACCAAGGGGGGCGGATGAAAAACTGTTTTTT	CASSPRGADEKLFF
TRBV7-2	.	.	TRBJ1-3	15	TGTGCCAGCAGCTTAGCTACAGGGACGGGAAACACCATATATTTT	CASSLATGTGNTIYF
TRBV5-1	.	.	TRBJ2-3	15	TGCGCCAGCAGCTTGCTAGGACGAGTACCAGATACGCAGTATTTT	CASSLLGRVPDTQYF
TRBV28	.	few	TRBJ1-6	12	TGTGCCAGCAGCTCTGGGTATTCACCCCTCCACTTT	CASSSGYSPLHF
TRBV28	TRBD1	.	TRBJ2-5	14	TGTGCCAGCAATTCTAACAGGGGGTTGGAGACCCAGTACTTC	CASNSNRGLETQYF
TRBV10-3	.	.	TRBJ2-7	14	TGTGCCATCAGTGGGGACTCTCTCTCCTACGAGCAGTACTTC	CAISGDSLSYEQYF
TRBV6-1	.	.	TRBJ2-5	15	TGTGCCAGCAGTGAAGGGTTCGGCAGCGAAGAGACCCAGTACTTC	CASSEGFGSEETQYF
TRBV7-2	TRBD1	.	TRBJ1-4	14	TGTGCCAGCAGCTTAGTGACAGGGAGCGAAAAACTGTTTTTT	CASSLVTGSEKLFF
TRBV4-1	TRBD2	.	TRBJ2-7	15	TGCGCCAGCAGCCAAGAGCGGGGGTTCTCCTACGAGCAGTACTTC	CASSQERGFSYEQYF
TRBV5-8	.	.	TRBJ1-5	15	TGTGCCAGCAGCCGATGGGAGATCAGCAATCAGCCCCAGCATTTT	CASSRWEISNQPQHF
TRBV28	TRBD1	.	TRBJ2-7	15	TGTGCCAGCAGTCTCTTCCCGACGAGGGGGCACGAGCAGTACTTC	CASSLFPTRGHEQYF
TRBV10-3	TRBD2	.	TRBJ2-3	14	TGTGCCATCAGTGAGGGCGGGGGGGCCGATACGCAGTATTTT	CAISEGGGADTQYF
TRBV5-1	TRBD2	.	TRBJ2-5	18	TGCGCCAGCAGCTTGGGAACGAGGGTAGCGGGAGCCCAAGAGACCCAGTACTTC	CASSLGTRVAGAQETQYF
TRBV5-4	.	.	TRBJ1-4	15	TGTGCCAGCAGCTTGGATGCGGGGCGAGGTGAAAAACTGTTTTTT	CASSLDAGRGEKLFF
TRBV7-8	.	.	TRBJ2-7	15	TGTGCCAGCAGCCAATTCGGGGGACAGTCTTACGAGCAGTACTTC	CASSQFGGQSYEQYF
TRBV5-3	TRBD2	.	TRBJ2-1	14	TGTGCCAGAACCATCCGCGGGGGGGCCAATGAGCAGTTCTTC	CARTIRGGANEQFF
TRBV10-3	.	.	TRBJ1-5	12	TGTGCCACAGGAGAGGACAATCAGCCCCAGCATTTT	CATGEDNQPQHF
TRBV18	TRBD1	.	TRBJ2-1	14	TGTGCCAGCTCACCTTCGACAGGGGGCAATGAGCAGTTCTTC	CASSPSTGGNEQFF
TRBV7-2	.	.	TRBJ2-1	13	TGTGCCAGCGGTCTTAGAAGGTACAATGAGCAGTTCTTC	CASGLRRYNEQFF
TRBV19	.	.	TRBJ1-5	18	TGTGCCAGTAGTATATCCCCCCCCGCTACCTATAGCAATCAGCCCCAGCATTTT	CASSISPPATYSNQPQHF
TRBV6-5	TRBD1	.	TRBJ2-2	14	TGTGCCAGTAGACGACAGGGTAACACCGGGGAGCTGTTTTTT	CASRRQGNTGELFF
TRBV7-9	.	.	TRBJ2-1	15	TGTGCCAGCAGCTTACGATTGGAGAGGTATCATGAGCAGTTCTTC	CASSLRLERYHEQFF
TRBV18	.	.	TRBJ2-1	14	TGTGCCAGCTCGCCCGGATCAGCCCAGAATGAGCAGTTCTTC	CASSPGSAQNEQFF
TRBV14	.	.	TRBJ2-5	14	TGTGCCAGCAGCCGACGACAGACACAAGAGACCCAGTACTTC	CASSRRQTQETQYF
TRBV5-1	.	.	TRBJ2-1	13	TGCGCCAGCAGCCCCGGACTTAACAATGAGCAGTTCTTC	CASSPGLNNEQFF
TRBV6-5	.	.	TRBJ1-3	14	TGTGCCAGCAGCCCTGGGACCCCAAGGGACACCATATATTTT	CASSPGTPRDTIYF
TRBV15	TRBD2	.	TRBJ2-5	18	TGTGCCACCAGCTCCCGGCGGGAGCTAGCGGGAGGGGCGGAGACCCAGTACTTC	CATSSRRELAGGAETQYF
TRBV6-5	.	.	TRBJ1-6	15	TGTGCCAGCAGCGCGACCCGGGACTATAATTCACCCCTCCACTTT	CASSATRDYNSPLHF
TRBV2	TRBD1	.	TRBJ2-4	18	TGTGCCAGCAGGATAGACAGGGGGCCTTCTCGGGAGAAAAACATTCAGTACTTC	CASRIDRGPSREKNIQYF
TRBV14	TRBD2	.	TRBJ2-2	16	TGTGCCAGCAGCCAACCTAGACTAGCGGGAGCCGGGGAGCTGTTTTTT	CASSQPRLAGAGELFF
TRBV19	TRBD1	.	TRBJ1-5	15	TGTGCCTCGACAACTACCGGGGACAGATATCAGCCCCAGCATTTT	CASTTTGDRYQPQHF
TRBV7-6	TRBD2	once	TRBJ2-3	15	TGTGCCAGCAGCTTCGGAGCGGGAGAAACAGATACGCAGTATTTT	CASSFGAGETDTQYF
TRBV6-6	.	.	TRBJ2-3	13	TGTGCCAGCAGTTCACGGGGTACAGATACGCAGTATTTT	CASSSRGTDTQYF
TRBV30	.	.	TRBJ1-5	13	TGTGCCTGGAGGTCGGGGAACAATCAGCCCCAGCATTTT	CAWRSGNNQPQHF
TRBV28	TRBD2	.	TRBJ2-3	17	TGTGCCAGCAGTTTACCCTTTAGCGGGGATCCCACAGATACGCAGTATTTT	CASSLPFSGDPTDTQYF
TRBV28	.	.	TRBJ1-2	12	TGTGGCTCGAATGGGGGATACTATGGCTACACCTTC	CGSNGGYYGYTF
TRBV7-9	.	.	TRBJ1-3	14	TGTGCCAGCAGTCTCCTGGGGAGCGAAAACACCATATATTTT	CASSLLGSENTIYF
TRBV29-1	.	.	TRBJ2-1	11	TGCAGCGTTGAGGACAGAAGTGAGCAGTTCTTC	CSVEDRSEQFF
TRBV6-4	.	.	TRBJ2-1	14	TGTGCCAGCAGTGGGTCGGACGGCACCGGGGGGCAGTTCTTC	CASSGSDGTGGQFF
TRBV6-1	TRBD2	.	TRBJ2-3	17	TGTGCCAGCAGTGAACAGGTAGCGGGGGGGCTTACAGATACGCAGTATTTT	CASSEQVAGGLTDTQYF
TRBV9	.	.	TRBJ2-7	15	TGTGCCAGCAGCGTAGAAGGGGACCGCTCCTACGAGCAGTACTTC	CASSVEGDRSYEQYF
TRBV28	.	.	TRBJ1-5	14	TGTGCCAGCAGCCAAAATAACAGAAATCAGCCCCAGCATTTT	CASSQNNRNQPQHF
TRBV7-6	.	.	TRBJ1-1	14	TGTGCCAGCAGCTTAGAGCGGCAAAACACTGAAGCTTTCTTT	CASSLERQNTEAFF
TRBV12-2	.	.	TRBJ2-1	20	TGTGCAAGTCGCTTAATTAATTCTAGTCGACGGACTAGTGCTTCCGATGAGCAGTTCTTC	CASRLINSSRRTSASDEQFF
TRBV28	.	.	TRBJ1-2	15	TGTGCCAGCAGCCCCCCGGGACAAGGGCCCTATGGCTACACCTTC	CASSPPGQGPYGYTF
TRBV7-9	.	.	TRBJ1-1	16	TGTGCCAGCAGCCCTGTAGGGGAACAGGGGAACACTGAAGCTTTCTTT	CASSPVGEQGNTEAFF
TRBV7-9	TRBD1	few	TRBJ2-7	14	TGTGCCAGCGTCCAAACAGGGGTCTCCTACGAGCAGTACTTC	CASVQTGVSYEQYF
TRBV6-1	TRBD1	.	TRBJ1-5	16	TGTGCCAGCAGTGCCACAGGGGCTTGGGGCAATCAGCCCCAGCATTTT	CASSATGAWGNQPQHF
TRBV2	.	.	TRBJ2-7	14	TGTGCCAGCAGTATAACTGGCCTCTCCTACGAGCAGTACTTC	CASSITGLSYEQYF